These 3 T cell receptor beta chains were sequenced from one sample in a study of shared clonotypes between healthy human individuals. Libraries were prepared by immunoSEQ multiplex PCR; TCRdb keeps only in-frame clonotypes and omits some of them. The repertoire includes some 2,100,000 clones, 90% to 96% of them detected once, and less than 0.15% sits in the top ten. The sequenced material came from naive CD4+ T cells sorted from blood. Subset denoted: CD45RA+ positively selected. The receptor source for this set is a man aged 18 to 30 in good health.

The chain employs TRBV9 and TRBJ2-2; D perhaps matches TRBD1 (5 bases). Deletions cut 0 bases from V and 4 bases from J, with 16 bases between. CDR1 and CDR2 (germline): SGDLS, YYNGEE. The CDR3 is 17 amino acids. CDR3 DNA sequence: TGTGCCAGCAGCGTAGGGAATACAGGACCTAGCACCGGGGAGCTGTTTTTT. Translated, it gives CASSVGNTGPSTGELFF.

This chain links TRBV25-1 with TRBJ1-6; tentatively, D is TRBD1 (6 bases). Trimming took off 3 bases at V and 6 bases at J, with 12 bases between the two ends. The germline V gene encodes CDR1 MGHDK and CDR2 SYGVNS. This CDR3 is 15 amino acids long. The CDR3 spells CASSDKGGGNSPLHF. For the CDR3, the DNA is TGTGCCAGCAGTGATAAAGGGGGAGGTAATTCACCCCTCCACTTT.

With respect to this clone: Other DNA sequences in this sample translate to the same CDR3. V usage is TRBV5-1 and J usage is TRBJ2-7, with TRBD1 identical over 9 bases. The CDR3 runs to 14 residues. The trim removed 4 bases at V and 2 bases at J, leaving 4 bases unmatched. Germline values: CDR1 SGHRS, CDR2 YFSETQ. The CDR3 region has the DNA TGCGCCAGCAGCCGGGGACAGGGACCCTACGAGCAGTACTTC. It encodes CASSRGQGPYEQYF.